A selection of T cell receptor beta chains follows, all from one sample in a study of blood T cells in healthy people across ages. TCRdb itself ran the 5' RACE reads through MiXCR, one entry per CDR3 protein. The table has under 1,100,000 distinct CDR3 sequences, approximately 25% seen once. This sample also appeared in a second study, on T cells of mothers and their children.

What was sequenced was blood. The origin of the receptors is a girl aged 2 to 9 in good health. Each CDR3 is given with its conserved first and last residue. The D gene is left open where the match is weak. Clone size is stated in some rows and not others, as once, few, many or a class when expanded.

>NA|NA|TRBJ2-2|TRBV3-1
CASSSVPGGELFF
TGTGCCAGCAGTTCTGTGCCGGGCGGGGAGCTGTTTTTT
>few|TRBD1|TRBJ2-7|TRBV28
CASSLRPGQGSYEQYF
TGTGCCAGCAGTCTACGTCCGGGACAGGGGTCCTACGAGCAGTACTTC
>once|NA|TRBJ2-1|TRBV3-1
CASSQDPRPYNEQFF
TGTGCCAGCAGCCAAGATCCCAGGCCCTACAATGAGCAGTTCTTC
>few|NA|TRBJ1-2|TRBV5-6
CASSWGSGTGPSAF
NA
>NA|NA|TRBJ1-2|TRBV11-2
CASSLTPYYGYTF
TGTGCCAGCAGCTTAACCCCTTACTATGGCTACACCTTC
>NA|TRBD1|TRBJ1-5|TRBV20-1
CSARPGTVDQPQHF
TGCAGTGCTAGACCGGGGACAGTTGATCAGCCCCAGCATTTT
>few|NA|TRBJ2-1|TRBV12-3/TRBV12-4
CASSLSPGDQYNEQFF
TGTGCCAGCAGTTTAAGTCCGGGGGATCAATACAATGAGCAGTTCTTC
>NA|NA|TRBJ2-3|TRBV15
CATSKGEVTDTQYF
TGTGCCACCAGCAAGGGTGAGGTGACAGATACGCAGTATTTT
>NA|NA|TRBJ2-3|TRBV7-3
CASSPGDYSTDTQYF
TGTGCCAGCAGCCCAGGCGACTACAGCACAGATACGCAGTATTTT
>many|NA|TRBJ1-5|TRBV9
CASSVGNQPQHF
TGTGCCAGCAGCGTAGGCAATCAGCCCCAGCATTTT
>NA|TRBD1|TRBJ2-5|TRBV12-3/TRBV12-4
CASGQGLLKQYF
TGTGCCAGCGGACAGGGGCTCCTAAAGCAGTACTTC
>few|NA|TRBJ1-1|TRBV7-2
CASSLSWLSTEAFF
TGTGCCAGCAGCTTGAGTTGGCTGAGCACTGAAGCTTTCTTT
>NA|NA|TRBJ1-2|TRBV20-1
CSIIDGRAYGYTF
TGCAGTATAATCGACGGGCGGGCCTATGGCTACACCTTC
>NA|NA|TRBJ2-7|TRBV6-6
CASTVRGSYEQYF
TGTGCCAGCACGGTACGGGGCTCCTACGAGCAGTACTTC
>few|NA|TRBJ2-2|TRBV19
CASSIGWGHGELFF
TGTGCCAGTAGTATCGGGTGGGGGCACGGGGAGCTGTTTTTT
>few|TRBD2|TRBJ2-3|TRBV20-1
CSAGPSGNPDTQYF
TGCAGTGCTGGCCCTAGCGGGAACCCAGATACGCAGTATTTT
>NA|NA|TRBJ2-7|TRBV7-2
CAGSLGAVPYEQYF
TGTGCCGGCAGCTTAGGGGCAGTCCCCTACGAGCAGTACTTC
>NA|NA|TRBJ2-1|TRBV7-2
CASSFPLGSNVALDEQFF
TGTGCCAGCAGCTTCCCGCTTGGATCAAACGTAGCCTTGGATGAGCAGTTCTTC
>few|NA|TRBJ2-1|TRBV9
CAMLSDGDNEQFF
TGTGCCATGCTATCGGACGGAGACAATGAGCAGTTCTTC
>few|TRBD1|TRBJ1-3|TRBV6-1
CASSPWTGSRIGNTIYF
TGTGCCAGCAGTCCATGGACAGGCTCGAGGATTGGAAACACCATATATTTT
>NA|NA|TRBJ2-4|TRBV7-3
CASSFCLGQTYWAKNIQYF
TGTGCCAGCAGCTTTTGTTTGGGGCAGACTTATTGGGCCAAAAACATTCAGTACTTC
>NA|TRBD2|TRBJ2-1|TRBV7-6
CASSLSGGNSISYNEQFF
TGTGCCAGCAGCCTTAGCGGGGGGAACTCTATCTCCTACAATGAGCAGTTCTTC
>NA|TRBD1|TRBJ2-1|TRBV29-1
CSAGTGIIGQFF
TGCAGCGCCGGGACAGGGATAATAGGGCAGTTCTTC
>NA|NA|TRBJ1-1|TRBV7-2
CASSLAAPWRNTEAFF
TGTGCCAGCAGCTTAGCAGCCCCATGGAGGAACACTGAAGCTTTCTTT
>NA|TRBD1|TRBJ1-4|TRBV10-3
CAISESDRANEKLFF
TGTGCCATCAGTGAGTCAGACAGGGCTAATGAAAAACTGTTTTTT
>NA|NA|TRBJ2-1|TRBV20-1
CSARDPSAHPYNEQFF
TGCAGTGCTAGAGATCCTAGCGCCCACCCCTACAATGAGCAGTTCTTC
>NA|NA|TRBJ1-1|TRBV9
CASSGPRSTTEAFF
TGTGCCAGCAGCGGACCGAGGAGCACCACCGAAGCTTTCTTT
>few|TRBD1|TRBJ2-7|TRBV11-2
CASSSSGTGNYEQYF
TGTGCCAGCAGCTCATCCGGGACAGGGAACTACGAGCAGTACTTC
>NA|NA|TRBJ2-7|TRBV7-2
CASSLWMEGPYEQYF
TGTGCCAGCAGCTTGTGGATGGAGGGTCCCTACGAGCAGTACTTC
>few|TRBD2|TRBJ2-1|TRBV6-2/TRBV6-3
CASSKRGVHREQFF
TGTGCCAGCAGTAAGCGGGGGGTTCATCGTGAGCAGTTCTTC
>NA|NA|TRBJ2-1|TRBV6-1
CASSELGMGPNDEQFF
TGTGCCAGCAGTGAATTGGGGATGGGCCCCAACGATGAGCAGTTCTTC
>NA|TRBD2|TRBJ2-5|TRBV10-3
CAIKDTSGSRQETQYF
TGTGCCATCAAAGATACTAGCGGGAGTCGTCAAGAGACCCAGTACTTC
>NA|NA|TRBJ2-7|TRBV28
CASSPRQDYTYEQYF
TGTGCCAGCAGTCCGCGACAGGACTATACCTACGAGCAGTACTTC
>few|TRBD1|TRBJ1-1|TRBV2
CASSPPEGTGTEAFF
TGTGCCAGCAGCCCCCCGGAGGGGACAGGAACTGAAGCTTTCTTT
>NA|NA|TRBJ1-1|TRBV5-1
CASSSTQWDTEAFF
TGCGCCAGCAGCTCGACCCAGTGGGACACTGAAGCTTTCTTT
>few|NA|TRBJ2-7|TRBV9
CASSVGKEQYF
TGTGCCAGCAGCGTAGGGAAAGAGCAGTACTTC
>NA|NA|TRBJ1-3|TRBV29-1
CSVFRANGNTIYF
TGCAGCGTTTTCAGGGCGAATGGAAACACCATATATTTT
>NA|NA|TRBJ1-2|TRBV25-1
CASRTEGSAYTF
TGTGCCAGCAGGACAGAAGGGTCAGCCTACACCTTC
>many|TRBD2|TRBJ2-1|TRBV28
CASRGLAEYNEQFF
TGTGCCAGCAGGGGACTAGCAGAATACAATGAGCAGTTCTTC
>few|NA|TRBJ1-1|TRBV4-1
CASSLSQDTEAFF
TGCGCCAGCAGCCTCTCACAGGATACTGAAGCTTTCTTT
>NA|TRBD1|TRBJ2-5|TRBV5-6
CASRLQGGQETQYF
TGTGCCAGCAGGTTACAGGGGGGACAAGAGACCCAGTACTTC
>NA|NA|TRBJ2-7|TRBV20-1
CSARGLDLISYEQYF
TGCAGTGCAAGAGGTCTTGACCTAATCTCCTACGAGCAGTACTTC
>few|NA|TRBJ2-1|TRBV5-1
CASSLASRSSYNEQFF
TGCGCCAGCAGCTTGGCGTCCCGGAGCTCCTACAATGAGCAGTTCTTC
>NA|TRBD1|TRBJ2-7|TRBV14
CASNIQGVGYEQYF
TGTGCCAGCAACATACAGGGGGTAGGCTACGAGCAGTACTTC